This T cell receptor beta chain came from a study of OX40 agonist ivuxolimab in advanced cancers. About the investigation overall: Ivuxolimab was a fully human IgG2 agonistic monoclonal antibody targeting the costimulatory receptor OX40 (CD134). The paper covers the monotherapy dose-escalation part of the phase I ivuxolimab trial, which included N of about 50 patients. The point of sequencing TCRbeta in the periphery was to test whether ivuxolimab changed TCR sequence diversity and drove clonal T-cell expansion. Among the approximately 54 dose-escalation patients, 19 had hepatocellular carcinoma, roughly 15 melanoma, 9 renal cell carcinoma and 9 head and neck cancer. Patients were allowed to have had prior anti-PD-1, anti-PD-L1 or anti-CTLA-4 therapy, and about 40% of the dose-escalation patients had been treated with checkpoint inhibitors. In the dose-escalation cohort, 70% to 85% of patients were male, and the mean age was around 60 years, with a range of about 23 to 80. Partial responses occurred in three dose-escalation patients, of whom one had hepatocellular carcinoma and two had cutaneous melanoma. Intravenous ivuxolimab was administered to patients every 2 weeks at six dose levels: 0.01, 0.1, 0.3, 1.5, 3 and 10 mg/kg.

In regard to this clone: Its antigen is still unknown. Base qualities are not at hand, and no much larger clone is one base apart.

Trimming removed 4 bases from V and 2 bases from J, leaving 19 bases between the germline ends. CDR1 and CDR2 are drawn from the germline V gene (reference sequence): SEHNR, FQNEAQ. The CDR3 starts with the cysteine, ends with the phenylalanine, and has 17 residues. CDR3 DNA only is kept here, 51 bases in frame from base 1. To sequence the TCRbeta CDR3 region, genomic DNA was isolated from the sorted cells. The immunoSEQ Assay was used for sequencing of TCRbeta CDR3 regions. Imported from immuneACCESS, the table was reduced by TCRdb to in-frame sequences with V and J called. These copies leave out some clones; in studies compared against another copy, an unresolved V gene accounts for under half, and the cause of the remainder is not known. Across this sample there are fewer than 90,000 clones, with approximately 80% seen only once. 0.85% to 1.3% of the sample comes from the top ten. Beyond this particular receptor, the publication reports: In partial responders in the 0.1-3.0 mg/kg groups, normalized peripheral clonal expansion was found to be among the lowest, especially among CD8+ T cells. Which antigens the clonally expanded peripheral T cells were specific for was not determined. At doses of 0.1 to 3.0 mg/kg, clonal expansion of both CD4+ and CD8+ T cells in blood was seen between baseline and week 6. After ivuxolimab, expanded clones were on average more numerous among CD8+ T cells than among CD4+ T cells. Low levels of normalized T-cell clonal expansion were also shown by some nonresponding patients.

The trial excluded patients who had a history of autoimmune disease or who were on systemic immunosuppression. Peripheral blood for TCR sequencing was collected from all dose cohorts at baseline, on cycle 4 day 1, and on cycle 7 day 1. Samples were obtained from an open-label, multicenter, first-in-human phase I dose-escalation trial of ivuxolimab. Adults with locally advanced or metastatic melanoma, renal cell, hepatocellular, or head and neck squamous cell carcinoma were enrolled in the trial. Before TCR sequencing, CD4+ T cells and CD8+ T cells from peripheral blood were sorted into separate populations.

The receptor was derived from an adult with an advanced solid tumor such as melanoma, head and neck, liver or kidney cancer. The rearrangement combines TRBV7-9 with TRBJ2-3; perhaps TRBD2 is the D gene, with 7 bases matching. Specimen: CD4+ or CD8+ T cells sorted from blood, collected in a trial of the OX40 agonist ivuxolimab. In nucleotide form, the sequence is TGTGCCAGCAGCTCGGGCCATGCGGGGGCTCACACAGATACGCAGTATTTT. Translated, it reads CASSSGHAGAHTDTQYF.